A selection of T cell receptor beta chains follows, all from one sample in a study of identical twins. Each CDR3 protein gets one entry after TCRdb re-called the 5' RACE reads with MiXCR. Seen here are over 600,000 distinct CDR3 sequences, over 20% observed once, and the top ten hold over 4%. This sample also appeared in a second study, on T cells expressing NK-cell markers.

The sample was PBMCs. These receptors all come from a woman under 30 in good health. The CDR3 runs from the conserved cysteine through the conserved F or W. A D gene is named only where the DNA matches it firmly. Clone size is not always given. Where it is, it says once, few, many or a class for expanded clones.

>TRBJ2-1|TRBV7-6|many|.
CASSLGGLSYNEQFF
TGTGCCAGCAGCTTAGGGGGCCTCTCCTACAATGAGCAGTTCTTC
>TRBJ2-3|TRBV7-2|.|.
CASSLAYRESDTQYF
TGTGCCAGCAGCTTAGCTTACAGGGAGTCAGATACGCAGTATTTT
>TRBJ2-3|TRBV5-1|.|TRBD2
CASSLMRLAGGTDTQYF
TGCGCCAGCAGCTTGATGCGGCTAGCGGGGGGCACAGATACGCAGTATTTT
>TRBJ1-5|TRBV10-3|few|.
CAISEAQSNQPQHF
TGTGCCATCAGTGAGGCACAGAGCAATCAGCCCCAGCATTTT
>TRBJ2-7|TRBV29-1|.|.
CSVAHRGYEQYF
TGCAGCGTCGCCCATCGCGGCTACGAGCAGTACTTC
>TRBJ2-4|TRBV7-8|.|.
CASSLGQIKENIQYF
TGTGCCAGCAGCTTAGGTCAGATAAAAGAAAACATTCAGTATTTC
>TRBJ2-3|TRBV6-1|many|TRBD2
CASSRVTSGGGTDTQYF
TGTGCCAGCAGTCGGGTCACTAGCGGGGGTGGCACAGATACGCAGTATTTT
>TRBJ2-1|TRBV12-3/TRBV12-4|.|.
CASSRDGFDNEQFF
TGTGCCAGCAGCCGGGACGGATTCGACAATGAGCAGTTCTTC
>TRBJ2-1|TRBV20-1|.|.
CSARDDWDSSYNEQFF
TGCAGTGCTAGAGATGATTGGGATAGCTCCTACAATGAGCAGTTCTTC
>TRBJ1-6|TRBV9|.|.
CASSVELGSPLHF
TGTGCCAGCAGCGTAGAGTTGGGTTCACCCCTCCACTTT
>TRBJ2-3|TRBV7-2|.|TRBD1
CASSPHRDRGTDTQYF
TGTGCCAGCAGCCCCCACCGGGACAGGGGCACAGATACGCAGTATTTT
>TRBJ2-7|TRBV5-1|.|.
CASSPAGTARYEQYF
TGCGCCAGCAGCCCGGCCGGAACGGCTCGTTACGAGCAGTACTTC
>TRBJ2-3|TRBV4-1|few|TRBD2
CASSSPRTGGEDTQYF
TGCGCCAGCAGCTCGCCTCGAACGGGGGGTGAAGATACGCAGTATTTT